This T cell receptor beta chain was obtained from a study of response to subunit inactivated influenza vaccine. Study-wide points: A suggestion made by the authors is that each seasonal influenza vaccination recruits few new T cells.

In the case of this clonotype: Its antigen is unknown.

TCRdb reprocessed the RT-PCR reads with MiXCR, giving one entry per CDR3 protein. The sample yields fewer than 550,000 distinct CDR3 sequences, roughly 23% seen once. CDR3 size: 15 residues. Germline CDR1 reads SGHRS; CDR2 reads YFSETQ. Trimming removed 2 bases at V and 3 bases at J, with 13 bases between. The starting material was CD4+ T cells sorted from PBMCs, obtained around 5 days after vaccination. The sequence was collected from a man aged 50 to 60 who received an inactivated influenza vaccine. The J gene is TRBJ2-3, the V gene TRBV5-1; no reliable D call. The CDR3: CASSFNQLATDTQYF. CDR3 DNA sequence: TGCGCCAGCAGCTTCAACCAGCTGGCGACAGATACGCAGTATTTT.